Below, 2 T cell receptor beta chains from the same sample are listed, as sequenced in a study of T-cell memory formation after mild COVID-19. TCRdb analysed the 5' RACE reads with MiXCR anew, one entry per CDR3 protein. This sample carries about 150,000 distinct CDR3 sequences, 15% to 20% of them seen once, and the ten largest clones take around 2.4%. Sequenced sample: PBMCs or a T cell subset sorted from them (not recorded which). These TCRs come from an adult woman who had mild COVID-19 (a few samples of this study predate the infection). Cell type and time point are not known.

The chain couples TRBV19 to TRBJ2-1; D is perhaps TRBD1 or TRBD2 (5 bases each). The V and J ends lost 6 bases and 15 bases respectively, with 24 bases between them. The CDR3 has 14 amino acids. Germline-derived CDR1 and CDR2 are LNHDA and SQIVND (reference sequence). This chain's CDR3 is CASRPGRQYGSVFF. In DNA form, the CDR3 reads TGTGCCAGTAGGCCGGGACGGCAGTATGGTTCTGTGTTCTTC.

CDR3 DNA: TGTGCCATCAGTGAGTCAACAGGAACAGGGGGGGCTTTCTTT. Translating it yields CAISESTGTGGAFF. The genes are TRBV10-3 and TRBJ1-1; 8 bases are shared with TRBD1. There are 14 residues in the CDR3. Germline V gene lookup returns CDR1 ENHRY and CDR2 SYGVKD. V was clipped by 0 bases and J by 11 bases; unmatched bases: 8.